The rows below give T cell receptor beta chains drawn from one sample of a study of blood T cell repertoires in COVID-19. The repertoire was sequenced with immunoSEQ multiplex PCR; TCRdb's copy has only in-frame clones and lacks some. This table has approximately 230,000 clones, under 85% appearing once. Sequencing input: peripheral blood. The receptors were gathered from a woman aged 40 to 50 with active or convalescent COVID-19. CDR3s include the opening cysteine and the closing phenylalanine or tryptophan. The D gene is left open where the match is weak. Not all rows give a size; the values are once, few, many and, for expanded clones, a class.

TRBV6-1	TRBJ1-5	.	TRBD1	CASSAAGTGANQPQHF	TGTGCCAGCAGTGCAGCCGGGACAGGGGCAAATCAGCCCCAGCATTTT
TRBV29-1	TRBJ1-1	.	.	CSVQFRVNTEAFF	TGCAGCGTCCAATTCAGGGTTAACACTGAAGCTTTCTTT
TRBV11-3	TRBJ2-7	.	TRBD1	CASSRDDRGSYEQYF	TGTGCCAGCAGCCGAGACGACAGGGGATCCTACGAGCAGTACTTC
TRBV4-1	TRBJ1-2	.	.	CASSLGITNIYGYTF	TGCGCCAGCAGCCTCGGGATAACCAACATCTATGGCTACACCTTC
TRBV5-5	TRBJ1-6	.	TRBD1	CASSSSTGMDSPLHF	TGTGCCAGCAGCTCCTCGACAGGGATGGATTCACCCCTCCACTTT
TRBV5-1	TRBJ2-1	.	TRBD2	CASSVSGGANHEQFF	TGCGCCAGCAGCGTAAGCGGGGGGGCCAACCATGAGCAGTTCTTC
TRBV7-2	TRBJ1-2	few	TRBD1	CASSGQGTGSGYTF	TGTGCCAGCAGTGGACAGGGCACGGGGAGTGGCTACACCTTC
TRBV28	TRBJ2-1	.	TRBD2	CASSGERGGYNEQFF	TGTGCCAGCAGTGGCGAGCGCGGGGGGTACAATGAGCAGTTCTTC
TRBV19	TRBJ2-5	.	TRBD2	CASSIVLAGKETQYF	TGTGCCAGTAGTATTGTACTAGCGGGAAAAGAGACCCAGTACTTC
TRBV11-2	TRBJ1-3	once	TRBD1	CASSFNRGLNTIYF	TGTGCCAGCAGCTTCAACAGGGGGCTGAACACCATATATTTT
TRBV15	TRBJ1-2	.	.	CATSVLTGGYTF	TGTGCCACCAGCGTGCTGACGGGGGGCTACACCTTC
TRBV5-1	TRBJ2-3	.	.	CASSLNGGTTDTQYF	TGCGCCAGCAGCTTGAACGGGGGAACCACAGATACGCAGTATTTT
TRBV10-2	TRBJ1-2	.	.	CASSYDMTGYTF	TGCGCCAGCAGTTACGACATGACTGGCTACACCTTC
TRBV5-5	TRBJ1-6	few	.	CAGQSSYNSPLHF	TGTGCCGGACAGAGCTCCTATAATTCACCCCTCCACTTT
TRBV5-4	TRBJ2-5	.	.	CASSYDPGEETQYF	TGTGCCAGCAGCTATGACCCGGGGGAAGAGACCCAGTACTTC
TRBV15	TRBJ2-3	once	.	CATSRVGDLTDTQYF	TGTGCCACCAGCAGAGTAGGGGACTTGACAGATACGCAGTATTTT
TRBV18	TRBJ1-2	.	.	CASSPPGGLDYTF	TGTGCCAGCTCACCCCCCGGGGGGCTAGACTACACCTTC
TRBV19	TRBJ1-2	.	.	CASSSGGTVYGYTF	TGTGCCAGTAGTTCAGGCGGGACGGTCTATGGCTACACCTTC
TRBV4-1	TRBJ2-7	.	.	CASSQTSPAYEQYF	TGCGCCAGCAGCCAAACATCCCCAGCCTACGAGCAGTACTTC
TRBV14	TRBJ1-2	.	.	CASSHLGSNYGYTF	TGTGCCAGCAGCCACCTTGGGAGTAACTATGGCTACACCTTC
TRBV6-6	TRBJ1-2	.	.	CASSYSTRGYGYTF	TGTGCCAGCAGTTACTCGACCAGGGGCTATGGCTACACCTTC
TRBV7-3	TRBJ1-6	.	TRBD1	CASSPTGWLNSPLHF	TGTGCCAGCAGCCCGACAGGGTGGCTTAATTCACCCCTCCACTTT
TRBV11-1	TRBJ1-1	.	.	CASSFQGQIEAFF	TGTGCCAGCAGCTTTCAGGGCCAGATTGAAGCTTTCTTT
TRBV12-3/TRBV12-4	TRBJ1-4	.	.	CASRTGFNEKLFF	TGTGCCAGCAGGACAGGTTTTAATGAAAAACTGTTTTTT
TRBV3-1/TRBV3-2	TRBJ1-6	.	.	CASSQDGGWSPLHF	TGTGCCAGCAGCCAAGACGGGGGGTGGTCACCCCTCCACTTT
TRBV30	TRBJ1-4	.	.	CAWNPGDDEKLFF	TGTGCCTGGAATCCAGGGGACGATGAAAAACTGTTTTTT
TRBV3-1/TRBV3-2	TRBJ2-3	.	TRBD2	CASSQGGGRTDTQYF	TGTGCCAGCAGCCAAGGCGGGGGACGCACAGATACGCAGTATTTT
TRBV5-1	TRBJ1-4	.	TRBD1	CASGVAGGTNEKLFF	TGCGCCAGCGGCGTTGCAGGGGGAACTAATGAAAAACTGTTTTTT
TRBV27	TRBJ1-1	.	TRBD1	CASSTQGANTEAFF	TGTGCCAGCAGTACACAGGGGGCAAACACTGAAGCTTTCTTT
TRBV10-3	TRBJ1-6	.	.	CAITETGTPNSPLHF	TGTGCCATCACCGAGACCGGGACACCTAATTCACCCCTCCACTTT
TRBV5-1	TRBJ1-2	.	.	CASSPQTVGGGGYTF	TGCGCCAGCAGCCCCCAGACTGTAGGGGGTGGTGGCTACACCTTC
TRBV10-1	TRBJ1-3	.	.	CACPCSGVCRNTIYF	TGCGCCTGTCCCTGCTCAGGGGTTTGCCGAAACACCATATATTTT
TRBV27	TRBJ2-7	once	TRBD1	CASSFQHGTVSYEQYF	TGTGCCAGCAGTTTCCAACACGGGACAGTTTCCTACGAGCAGTACTTC
TRBV5-1	TRBJ2-3	.	TRBD2	CASSLERGADTQYF	TGCGCCAGCAGCTTGGAGCGGGGGGCAGATACGCAGTATTTT
TRBV10-3	TRBJ2-1	.	TRBD2	CAISPGGPSFF	TGTGCCATCAGTCCGGGGGGGCCTTCTTTCTTC
TRBV5-4	TRBJ2-1	.	TRBD2	CASSLGGGLQYNEQFF	TGTGCCAGCAGCTTGGGGGGGGGACTACAATACAATGAGCAGTTCTTC
TRBV28	TRBJ1-2	.	TRBD1	CASSGDRVGYTF	TGTGCCAGCAGTGGGGACAGAGTGGGCTACACCTTC
TRBV5-1	TRBJ1-2	.	.	CASSARRGIVYGYTF	TGCGCCAGCAGCGCTAGGCGGGGGATCGTCTATGGCTACACCTTC
TRBV30	TRBJ2-3	.	TRBD2	CAWSRDRGGRVGTQYF	TGTGCCTGGAGTAGGGACCGGGGGGGTAGAGTTGGTACGCAGTATTTT
TRBV27	TRBJ1-6	.	.	CASSGQGTSPLHF	TGTGCCAGCAGTGGCCAGGGAACTTCACCCCTCCACTTT
TRBV6-5	TRBJ1-6	.	.	CASSYSVGRSPLHF	TGTGCCAGCAGTTACTCCGTCGGGAGATCACCCCTCCACTTT
TRBV6-1	TRBJ1-1	.	TRBD1	CASSDLGTATEAFF	TGTGCCAGCAGTGACCTCGGGACAGCCACTGAAGCTTTCTTT